This T cell receptor (beta chain) was observed in a study of a mutant IDH1 vaccine in newly diagnosed glioma. Study overall: The therapy given earlier, which was standard therapy, consisted of radiotherapy, temozolomide, or both, and most of the patients received both.

Produced via immunoSEQ multiplex PCR; TCRdb's table is partial and in-frame only. This sample has 25,000 to 30,000 clones, with around 90% found just once. This clone was found once. Its antigen is unknown. Time point indicated: week 5, during vaccination. Topical imiquimod was applied with each vaccine dose, which held 300 ug of mutant IDH1 20-mer peptide. CDR1 SGHNT and CDR2 YYREEE come from the germline V gene (reference sequence). This CDR3 comprises 12 residues. Trimming took 0 bases from V and 10 from J, leaving 8 bases between them. The receptor comes from a woman aged 40-49 years with glioma. Some clones in this sample may be carry-over from other donors' samples. The V gene is TRBV5-4, the J gene TRBJ2-1; D is unresolved. The sample was peripheral blood mononuclear cells (PBMCs), taken from a glioma patient whose treatment included an IDH1 peptide vaccine. The CDR3 here is CASSLGLGEQFF. In DNA form, the CDR3 reads TGTGCCAGCAGCTTGGGTCTAGGGGAGCAGTTCTTC.